The sequence of this T cell receptor (beta chain) was determined in a study of T cell responses to AZD1222 COVID-19 vaccine. Study observations and caveats: The study found vaccine-associated CD4 TCRs spanning spike, dominant at 160-218 and 743-854. No day 14 peak samples; only post-peak repertoires were characterized. Females made up more of the donors, who were largely white British, and clonal diversity may have come out too low. Nearly half of spike-specific TCRs reportedly go after variant regions that carry no mutations.

Method: immunoSEQ multiplex PCR; TCRdb's copy keeps in-frame clones and lacks some. The sample records about 100,000 clones, around 90% being singletons. The CDR3 is 17 residues long, counting both termini. Germline-derived CDR1 and CDR2 are MDHEN and SYDVKM. Details on this clone: Its specificity is unknown. The DNA is omitted, as the CDR3 cannot be located on it reliably, and the CDR3 follows TCRdb's listing.

J is TRBJ1-4 and V is TRBV28. The receptor was isolated from an adult in good health. The sequencing here drew on peripheral blood, taken on day 0 of AZD1222 vaccination. The CDR3 sequence is CASSSSLMQGNNEKLFF.